This TCR beta chain was captured by sequencing in a study of T cells after yellow fever vaccination. General study findings and limits: Within FACS-sorted repertoires, abundant clonotypes contaminating from the bulk population could be present. The secondary T-cell response peaked on day 5, not day 15, but was weaker.

This clonotype was detected only a few times. Its antigen is not known. CDR3 size: 13 residues. Germline V gene data show CDR1 as SGHTA and CDR2 as FQGNSA. V lost 7 bases to trimming and J lost 2 bases, with 12 bases between them. Universal primer sites and UMIs were introduced during 5'RACE template-switching synthesis of TCR cDNA. In TCRdb, the 5' RACE reads were re-called with MiXCR into one record per CDR3 protein. The data contain 300,000 to 350,000 distinct CDR3 sequences, approximately 3.9% of them singletons. V is TRBV7-2 and J is TRBJ2-7; D gene uncertain. The starting material was PBMCs, obtained 5 days after the yellow fever booster vaccination. This TCR came from a man between 18 and 29 years old who received the YFV17D yellow fever vaccine. The CDR3 coding sequence is TGTGCCAGCACCAGGACGCGCCCCTACGAGCAGTACTTC. Translating it yields CASTRTRPYEQYF.